The clone carrying this T cell receptor beta chain is a singleton in its sample. The antigen is undetermined. This sample's treatment: roughly 20 received Ad26.COV2.S at low or high dose, single or two shots; several received placebo; per-sample allocation not given. Sampling occurred on day 63 after the first vaccine or placebo injection. The CDR3 loop spans 14 amino acids. The V and J ends lost 3 bases and 3 bases respectively, with 11 bases between them. Germline V gene data show CDR1 as MNHEY and CDR2 as SVGAGI. This sample is part of a study of Ad26.COV2.S vaccination and SARS-CoV-2 variants. Sequenced by immunoSEQ multiplex PCR; TCRdb stores in-frame clones only, minus some. The repertoire holds 430,000 or so clones, with roughly nine tenths as singletons. General study results and limits: While placebo recipients had lower spike-specific TCR breadth, vaccine recipients had more. The TCR breadth and depth analyses may have produced an underestimate of total T cell responses.

The chain employs TRBV6-5 and TRBJ1-2; D is undetermined. This sequence was found in a person aged 18-60 years who received the Ad26.COV2.S COVID-19 vaccine or a placebo. Sequenced material: peripheral blood, taken in a trial of Ad26.COV2.S vaccine versus placebo. The CDR3 spells CASSYRLSDYGYTF. The CDR3 nucleotides read TGTGCCAGCAGTTATCGGCTGAGCGACTATGGCTACACCTTC.